This T cell receptor beta chain derives from a study of blood T cell repertoires in COVID-19. Across the whole study: COVID-19 samples collected from the United States, Italy and Spain covered acute and convalescent phases. The cDNA or gDNA used as material had been derived from T cells, B-cell-depleted T cells, or PBMCs.

Germline V CDR1 and CDR2: SQVTM, ANQGSEA. V lost 4 bases, J lost 0 bases, and 13 bases lay in between. The CDR3 runs to 14 residues. Seattle patients were enrolled while actively infected and followed longitudinally. This clone was counted a single time. Per the authors' pipeline: The authors estimated nucleated cell counts from reference gene primer amplification. The assay was immunoSEQ multiplex PCR, and TCRdb's table has in-frame clones only and misses some. The D gene and trimming were derived from the DNA, and the V and J assignments and clone size from that table. There are about 160,000 clones in the sample; less than 85% occur only once, and more than 6% lies in the top ten.

What was sequenced was peripheral blood. This chain uses TRBV29-1 with TRBJ2-7; tentatively, D is TRBD1 (5 bases). This TCR was sampled from a woman between 40 and 55 years old with COVID-19, enrolled during active disease. The CDR3 here is CSVVLGPISYEQYF. For the CDR3, the DNA is TGCAGCGTTGTGTTGGGGCCCATCTCCTACGAGCAGTACTTC.